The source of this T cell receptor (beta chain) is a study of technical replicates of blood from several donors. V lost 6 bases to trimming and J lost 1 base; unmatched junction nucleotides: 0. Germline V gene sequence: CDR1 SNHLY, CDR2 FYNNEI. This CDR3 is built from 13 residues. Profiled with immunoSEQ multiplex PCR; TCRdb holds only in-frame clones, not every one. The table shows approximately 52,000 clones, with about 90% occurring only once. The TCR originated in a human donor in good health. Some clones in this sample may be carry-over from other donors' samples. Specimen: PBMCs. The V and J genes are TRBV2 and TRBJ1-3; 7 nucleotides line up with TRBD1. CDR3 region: CASSRGSGNTIYF. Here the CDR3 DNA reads TGTGCCAGCAGCAGGGGGTCTGGAAACACCATATATTTT. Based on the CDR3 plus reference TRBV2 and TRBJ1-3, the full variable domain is EPEVTQTPSHQVTQMGQEVILRCVPISNHLYFYWYRQILGQKVEFLVSFYNNEISEKSEIFDDQFSVERPDGSNFTLKIRSTKLEDSAMYFCASSRGSGNTIYFGEGSWLTVV.